These 30 T cell receptor beta chains share one sample of origin, sequenced in a study of blood T cell repertoires in COVID-19. Profiled with immunoSEQ multiplex PCR; TCRdb holds only in-frame clones, not every one. The sample has more than 95,000 clones, 75% to 95% seen once. Sequencing was done on a sample of peripheral blood. These receptor sequences come from a human donor in a cohort sampled during active COVID-19.

The genes are TRBV21-1 and TRBJ1-5. TRBV21-1 is a pseudogene. This CDR3 spans 19 amino acids. The CDR3 nucleotides are TGTGCCAGCAACCCTCCGGGAGGGTCCCCCCGAGGCGGCAATCAGCCCCAGCATTTT. It yields the protein CASNPPGGSPRGGNQPQHF.

The chain is built from TRBV6-2 or TRBV6-3 and TRBJ2-2; maybe TRBD2 (6 bases). Germline V lookup: CDR1 MNHEY, CDR2 SVGEGT. The V gene lost 2 bases and the J gene lost 6 bases, with 10 bases spanning the gap. The length of the CDR3 is 14 residues. The CDR3 reads CASSYVSGAGELFF. The CDR3 DNA reads as TGTGCCAGCAGTTACGTATCGGGGGCCGGGGAGCTGTTTTTT.

V gene TRBV4-3 combines with J gene TRBJ1-2; no reliable D call. Trimming removed 1 base at V and 5 bases at J, with 8 bases between. In germline, CDR1 is LGHNA, CDR2 YSLEER. The CDR3 contains 13 residues. The DNA for the CDR3 is TGCGCCAGCAGCCAAGCATCGCGTTATGGCTACACCTTC. Translation: CASSQASRYGYTF.

The J gene is TRBJ2-3, the V gene TRBV28; no clear D. CDR1 is MDHEN, CDR2 SYDVKM, per germline. The CDR3 runs to 12 residues. Trimming left V 6 bases short and J 0 bases short, with 4 bases between. CDR3 nucleotides: TGTGCCAGCAGCGTGAGCACAGATACGCAGTATTTT. This translates into CASSVSTDTQYF.

The V gene is TRBV7-8, the J gene TRBJ2-3, with unresolved D. The CDR3 has 17 residues. Trimming shortened V by 5 bases and J by 2 bases, and 20 bases separated the two germline ends. Germline V lookup: CDR1 SGHVS, CDR2 FQNEAQ. The CDR3 sequence is CASSPNRPRRHTDTQYF. The CDR3 DNA follows: TGTGCCAGCAGCCCGAATCGTCCGAGACGACACACAGATACGCAGTATTTT.

This clone was observed a handful of times. The V gene is TRBV5-5, the J gene TRBJ1-6; a weak D match, TRBD1 (6 bases). The germline CDR1 and CDR2 sequences are SGHKS and YYEKEE (reference sequence). The length of the CDR3 is 16 residues. V was clipped by 0 bases and J by 6 bases, with 13 bases between them. This CDR3 is CASSLGFRTANSPLHF. The CDR3 bases are TGTGCCAGCAGCTTGGGCTTTCGGACAGCTAATTCACCCCTCCACTTT.

The J gene is TRBJ2-3, the V gene TRBV19; 8 bases match TRBD2. The CDR3 contains 15 residues. V shed 6 bases and J 1 base; nucleotides not matched to a gene: 6. Germline V CDR1 and CDR2: LNHDA, SQIVND (reference sequence). In nucleotides, the CDR3 is TGTGCCAGTAGGCAGCGGGGGTCCGGCACAGATACGCAGTATTTT. Translated, it gives CASRQRGSGTDTQYF.

This sequence joins TRBV6-4 and TRBJ2-3; 8 bases are shared with TRBD2. The CDR3 length is 15 residues. The ends lost 0 bases at V and 2 bases at J; junction bases unmatched: 1. Per the germline V gene, CDR1 is MRHNA and CDR2 is SNTAGT. The CDR3 protein is CASSDSAGATDTQYF. In DNA, the CDR3 is TGTGCCAGCAGTGACTCAGCGGGAGCCACAGATACGCAGTATTTT.

The chain links TRBV28 to TRBJ1-5; D unresolved. CDR1 MDHEN and CDR2 SYDVKM come from the germline V gene. The CDR3 totals 17 residues. Trimming removed 3 bases at V and 0 bases at J, with 15 bases between. This CDR3 reads CASSFPTSYYSNQPQHF. CDR3 nucleotide sequence: TGTGCCAGCAGTTTTCCTACTTCATATTATAGCAATCAGCCCCAGCATTTT.

The J gene is TRBJ2-7, the V gene TRBV4-3, with TRBD2 as a possible D gene (5 bases). There are 14 residues in the CDR3. Per germline, CDR1 LGHNA and CDR2 YSLEER. Trimming left V 0 bases short and J 4 bases short, with 10 bases between. The CDR3 coding sequence is TGCGCCAGCAGCCAAGAAGAATGGACTTACGAGCAGTACTTC. This gives the protein CASSQEEWTYEQYF.

The V and J genes are TRBV6-5 and TRBJ2-5; perhaps TRBD1 as D (5 bases). V lost 6 bases and J lost 5, with 16 bases in between. The CDR3 consists of 14 residues. Germline values: CDR1 MNHEY, CDR2 SVGAGI. The CDR3 nucleotides read TGTGCCAGCAGGAGAAATAGGGGCAGCGAGACCCAGTACTTC. Translation: CASRRNRGSETQYF.

This chain connects TRBV12-3 or TRBV12-4 to TRBJ1-4; 7 bases are shared with TRBD1. V lost 5 bases, J lost 7 bases, and 4 bases stayed unmatched. The CDR3 loop spans 13 amino acids. The chain's CDR3 is CASSPGQREKLFF. The CDR3 DNA reads TGTGCCAGCAGTCCGGGACAGCGTGAAAAACTGTTTTTT.

The genes are TRBV7-2 and TRBJ1-2; weak D call: TRBD1 (5 bases). Between the trimmed V and J ends, which lost 5 bases and 1 base, there was a span of 11 bases. The CDR3 consists of 14 residues. Germline lookup yields CDR1 SGHTA and CDR2 FQGNSA. The CDR3 DNA follows: TGTGCCAGCAGCCGGGACTCCTTTAACTATGGCTACACCTTC. It codes for CASSRDSFNYGYTF.

The V call is TRBV27, the J call TRBJ2-1; perhaps TRBD2 as D (6 bases). Germline-derived CDR1 and CDR2 are MNHEY and SMNVEV (reference sequence). The CDR3 spans 16 residues. The ends were cut back, 5 bases at V and 7 bases at J, with 21 bases in the middle. The CDR3, as DNA: TGTGCCAGCAGTACCCACCTTGGGGGGAGTACAAATGAGCAGTTCTTC. Its protein product is CASSTHLGGSTNEQFF.

This clone has more than one count but fewer than ten. The gene calls are TRBV7-9 and TRBJ1-2, with 7 bases fitting TRBD1. The CDR3 contains 13 residues. Losses at the gene ends were 2 bases for V and 8 bases for J; bases not matched to a gene: 5. Germline assignment: CDR1 SEHNR and CDR2 FQNEAQ (reference sequence). The CDR3 DNA is TGTGCCAGCAGCTTATCCCGGACAGGCGGCTACACCTTC. Its translation: CASSLSRTGGYTF.

This chain connects TRBV5-1 to TRBJ2-7, with D maybe TRBD1 (5 bases). The V and J ends lost 6 bases and 3 bases respectively, with 13 bases between them. The CDR3 is 13 residues long. Germline assignment: CDR1 SGHRS and CDR2 YFSETQ. CDR3 coding DNA: TGCGCCAGCAATGTCGGACACAACTACGAGCAGTACTTC. It yields the protein CASNVGHNYEQYF.

The rearrangement joins TRBV19 to TRBJ2-1; 10 bases align to TRBD2. Unmatched junction bases numbered 9, after V lost 5 bases and J lost 2 bases. Germline V gives CDR1 LNHDA, CDR2 SQIVND (reference sequence). The length of the CDR3 is 17 residues. The CDR3 spells CASSAASGRVTYNEQFF. Here the CDR3 DNA reads TGTGCCAGTAGTGCCGCTAGCGGGAGAGTCACCTACAATGAGCAGTTCTTC. Drawing the rest from reference TRBV19 and TRBJ2-1, the complete variable domain is DGGITQSPKYLFRKEGQNVTLSCEQNLNHDAMYWYRQDPGQGLRLIYYSQIVNDFQKGDIAEGYSVSREKKESFPLTVTSAQKNPTAFYLCASSAASGRVTYNEQFFGPGTRLTVL.

The rearrangement uses TRBV19 and TRBJ2-3, with TRBD2 identical over 10 bases. The CDR3 is made up of 18 amino acids. Germline V lookup: CDR1 LNHDA, CDR2 SQIVND (reference sequence). The V gene end was trimmed by 0 bases and the J gene end by 5 bases; junction bases not matched to a gene: 11. In DNA form, the CDR3 reads TGTGCCAGTAGTATAGATTTTCAAGGGCTAGCGGGAGAAGATACGCAGTATTTT. Translating it yields CASSIDFQGLAGEDTQYF.

V and J are TRBV28 and TRBJ2-3, with 10 bases matching TRBD1. This CDR3 contains 17 residues. CDR1 is MDHEN, CDR2 SYDVKM, per germline. The junction had 9 bases not matched to a gene; V was cut back by 6 bases and J by 0 bases. CDR3 sequence reads: CASSSTGGKSSTDTQYF. CDR3 nucleotide sequence: TGTGCCAGCAGCTCGACAGGGGGCAAGTCTAGCACAGATACGCAGTATTTT.

The V and J genes are TRBV3-1 (or the pseudogene TRBV3-2) and TRBJ2-3, with D hard to call. This CDR3 spans 17 amino acids. V was cut by 4 bases and J by 0 bases, with 17 bases left in between. Germline V gene lookup returns CDR1 LGHDT and CDR2 YNNKEL (reference sequence). CDR3 in amino acids: CASSPPFYQSSTDTQYF. As DNA, the CDR3 is TGTGCCAGCAGCCCCCCATTTTATCAGTCTAGCACAGATACGCAGTATTTT.

J is TRBJ2-1 and V is TRBV25-1; perhaps TRBD1 as D (5 bases). There are 15 residues in the CDR3. V was clipped by 6 bases and J by 5 bases, with 17 bases between them. Germline lookup yields CDR1 MGHDK and CDR2 SYGVNS. In nucleotides, the CDR3 is TGTGCCAGCAGGAATCTCCCGGACAAAGACAATGAGCAGTTCTTC. Its protein is CASRNLPDKDNEQFF.

The chain joins TRBV3-1 (or the pseudogene TRBV3-2) to TRBJ2-7; D possibly corresponds to TRBD2 (5 bases). Per germline, CDR1 LGHDT and CDR2 YNNKEL (reference sequence). With 0 bases removed from V and 2 bases from J, the gap between germline ends came to 20 bases. This CDR3 comprises 18 residues. The CDR3, as DNA: TGTGCCAGCAGCCAAGATCAGTTTATCTTCGGGGTCGCCTACGAGCAGTACTTC. It specifies CASSQDQFIFGVAYEQYF.

The chain uses TRBV4-2 and TRBJ1-6; 7 positions agree with TRBD1. J was trimmed by 4 bases and V by 1 base; bases with no gene match: 4. The CDR3 totals 16 residues. Germline CDR1 and CDR2: LGHNA and YNFKEQ. This CDR3 is CASSQVGQLYNSPLHF. The CDR3 nucleotides read TGTGCCAGCAGCCAAGTGGGACAGTTGTATAATTCACCCCTCCACTTT.

The V gene is TRBV4-2, the J gene TRBJ1-6; D is ambiguous. Germline assignment: CDR1 LGHNA and CDR2 YNFKEQ. Trimming removed 0 bases at V and 0 bases at J, with 12 bases between. CDR3 length: 18 residues. This CDR3 reads CASSQEFPLGSYNSPLHF. In nucleotides, the CDR3 is TGTGCCAGCAGCCAAGAGTTCCCCCTAGGCTCCTATAATTCACCCCTCCACTTT.

This chain uses TRBV5-4 with TRBJ1-6; D not resolved. Trimming shortened V by 0 bases and J by 7 bases, and 8 bases separated the two germline ends. Germline V gene data show CDR1 as SGHNT and CDR2 as YYREEE (reference sequence). CDR3 length equals 14 residues. The CDR3 DNA reads TGTGCCAGCAGCTTGGGGTCGGAGAATTCACCCCTCCACTTT. It translates to CASSLGSENSPLHF.

The DNA for the CDR3 is TGTGCCAGCAGCTTGATCGGGAGCTCTGGAAACACCATATATTTT. Its protein product is CASSLIGSSGNTIYF. The chain combines TRBV5-4 with TRBJ1-3; D gene uncertain. Between the trimmed V and J ends, which lost 1 base and 0 bases, there was a span of 8 bases. The CDR3 has 15 residues. Germline V gene lookup returns CDR1 SGHNT and CDR2 YYREEE (reference sequence).

The chain links TRBV10-3 to TRBJ1-6; D call uncertain. The CDR3 spans 13 residues. Looked up from germline, CDR1 is ENHRY and CDR2 is SYGVKD. V lost 4 bases to trimming and J lost 10 bases, with 11 bases between them. CDR3 region: CAISVQEDSPLHF. The CDR3 DNA is TGTGCCATCAGTGTTCAGGAGGACTCACCCCTCCACTTT.

The chain employs TRBV2 and TRBJ1-1, with 8 bases matching TRBD1. The germline V gene has CDR1 SNHLY and CDR2 FYNNEI. This CDR3 contains 15 residues. J was trimmed by 1 base and V by 5 bases; bases with no gene match: 6. CDR3 in amino acids: CASSIQGATNTEAFF. CDR3 bases: TGTGCCAGCAGTATTCAGGGGGCCACGAACACTGAAGCTTTCTTT.

The gene calls are TRBV27 and TRBJ2-7, with 8 bases lining up with TRBD2. The germline V gene has CDR1 MNHEY and CDR2 SMNVEV (reference sequence). The CDR3 has 15 amino acids. The junction had 4 bases not matched to a gene; V was cut back by 2 bases and J by 1 base. This CDR3 reads CASSLAPGGSYEQYF. Written as DNA, the CDR3 is TGTGCCAGCAGTTTAGCCCCGGGAGGGTCCTACGAGCAGTACTTC.

This rearrangement joins TRBV5-4 to TRBJ2-7, with D unclear. V gave up 3 bases and J gave up 3 bases, with 4 bases separating them. Germline V gene lookup returns CDR1 SGHNT and CDR2 YYREEE (reference sequence). The CDR3 covers 11 residues. This chain's CDR3 is CASSSVYEQYF. CDR3 sequence (DNA): TGTGCCAGCAGCTCCGTCTACGAGCAGTACTTC.